This T cell receptor (beta chain) was recovered during a study of blood T cell repertoires in COVID-19. Study in general: COVID-19 samples, acute and convalescent, were from the United States, Italy and Spain. T cells, B-cell-depleted T cells, or PBMCs supplied cDNA or gDNA.

CDR3 length: 14 amino acids. Germline V gene sequence: CDR1 SGHRS, CDR2 YFSETQ. V was shortened by 0 bases and J by 2 bases, with 8 bases between the two germline ends. As handled by the study authors: Amplification with reference gene primers provided the estimates of nucleated cell counts. The data were produced by immunoSEQ multiplex PCR, yet TCRdb's version contains in-frame clones alone and is incomplete. The V and J calls and clone size were taken over from that table, and D and trimming were inferred from the DNA. There are 200,000 to 250,000 clones in the sample; over 75% occur only once, and 4% to 4.5% lies in the top ten.

The J gene is TRBJ1-1, the V gene TRBV5-1, with unresolved D. Input material: peripheral blood. This clonotype originated in a man between 50 and 59 years old with acute or convalescent COVID-19. CDR3 in amino acids: CASSLVSRNTEAFF. The CDR3, as DNA: TGCGCCAGCAGCTTGGTTAGCAGAAACACTGAAGCTTTCTTT.